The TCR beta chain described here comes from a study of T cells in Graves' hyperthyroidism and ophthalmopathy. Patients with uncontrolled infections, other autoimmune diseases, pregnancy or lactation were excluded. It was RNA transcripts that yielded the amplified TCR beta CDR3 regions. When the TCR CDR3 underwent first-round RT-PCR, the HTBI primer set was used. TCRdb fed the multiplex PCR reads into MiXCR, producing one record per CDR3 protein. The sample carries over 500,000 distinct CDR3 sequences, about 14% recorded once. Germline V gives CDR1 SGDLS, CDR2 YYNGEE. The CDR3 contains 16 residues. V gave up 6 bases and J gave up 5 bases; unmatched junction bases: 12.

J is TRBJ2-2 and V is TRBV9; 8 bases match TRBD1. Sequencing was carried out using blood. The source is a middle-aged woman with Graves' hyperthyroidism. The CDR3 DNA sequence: TGTGCCAGCAACCCGACAGGGGACCATCTAACCGGGGAGCTGTTTTTT. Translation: CASNPTGDHLTGELFF.